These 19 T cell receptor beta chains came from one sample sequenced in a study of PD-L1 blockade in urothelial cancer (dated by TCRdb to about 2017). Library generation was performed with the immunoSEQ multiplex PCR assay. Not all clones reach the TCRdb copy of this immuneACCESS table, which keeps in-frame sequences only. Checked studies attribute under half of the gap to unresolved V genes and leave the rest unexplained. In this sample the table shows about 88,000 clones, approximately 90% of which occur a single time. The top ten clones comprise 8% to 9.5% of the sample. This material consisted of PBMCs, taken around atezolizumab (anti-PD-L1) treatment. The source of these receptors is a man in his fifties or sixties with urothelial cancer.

This CDR3 is CASSLWTGGTSGANVLTF. In DNA form, the CDR3 reads TGTGCCAGCAGCTTATGGACAGGGGGGACCTCTGGGGCCAACGTCCTGACTTTC. This chain joins TRBV7-9 and TRBJ2-6; 10 positions agree with TRBD1. Germline loops: CDR1 SEHNR, CDR2 FQNEAQ (reference sequence). CDR3 length: 18 amino acids. The J segment lost 0 bases and the V segment lost 2 bases, leaving 4 bases of the junction unmatched. The variable domain in full, completed from reference TRBV7-9 and TRBJ2-6, reads DTGVSQNPRHKITKRGQNVTFRCDPISEHNRLYWYRQTLGQGPEFLTYFQNEAQLEKSRLLSDRFSAERPKGSFSTLEIQRTEQGDSAMYLCASSLWTGGTSGANVLTFGAGSRLTVL.

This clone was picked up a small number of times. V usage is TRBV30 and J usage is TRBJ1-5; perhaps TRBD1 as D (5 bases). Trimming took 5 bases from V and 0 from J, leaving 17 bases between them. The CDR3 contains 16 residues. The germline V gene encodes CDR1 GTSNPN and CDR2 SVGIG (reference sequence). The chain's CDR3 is CAWDPGSGDSNQPQHF. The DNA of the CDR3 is TGTGCCTGGGACCCTGGTTCGGGGGATAGCAATCAGCCCCAGCATTTT.

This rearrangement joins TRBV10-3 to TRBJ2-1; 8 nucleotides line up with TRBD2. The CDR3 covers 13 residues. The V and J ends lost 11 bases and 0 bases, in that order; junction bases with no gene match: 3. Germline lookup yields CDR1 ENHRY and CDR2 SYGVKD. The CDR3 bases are TGTGCCGTCGGGGGGGCCTCCTACAATGAGCAGTTCTTC. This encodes CAVGGASYNEQFF.

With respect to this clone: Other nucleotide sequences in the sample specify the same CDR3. CDR3 amino acids: CASSSGTGNQPQHF. In nucleotides, the CDR3 is TGCGCCAGCAGCTCCGGGACAGGGAACCAGCCCCAGCATTTT. This chain links TRBV5-1 with TRBJ1-5; 9 bases fit TRBD1. Trimming took 3 bases from V and 7 from J; bases not matched to a gene: 5. The germline gives CDR1 SGHRS, CDR2 YFSETQ. CDR3 length equals 14 residues.

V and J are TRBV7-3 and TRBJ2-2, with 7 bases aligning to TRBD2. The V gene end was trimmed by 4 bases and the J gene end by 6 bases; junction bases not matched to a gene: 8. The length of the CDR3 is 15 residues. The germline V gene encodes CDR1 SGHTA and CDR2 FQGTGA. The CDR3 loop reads CASSSQGTSAGELFF. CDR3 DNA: TGTGCCAGCAGCTCTCAAGGAACTAGCGCCGGGGAGCTGTTTTTT.

For the CDR3, the DNA is TGTGCCAGCAGCCCCCAGGGTTTCCCCTACAATGAGCAGTTCTTC. Translating gives CASSPQGFPYNEQFF. The chain combines TRBV13 with TRBJ2-1; a weak D match, TRBD1 (5 bases). The CDR3 has 15 amino acids. V was shortened by 5 bases and J by 2 bases, with 13 bases between the two germline ends. The germline V gene has CDR1 PRHDT and CDR2 FYEKMQ (reference sequence).

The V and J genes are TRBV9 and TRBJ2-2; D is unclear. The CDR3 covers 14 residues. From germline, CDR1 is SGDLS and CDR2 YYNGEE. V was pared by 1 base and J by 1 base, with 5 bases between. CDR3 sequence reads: CASSVIQNTGELFF. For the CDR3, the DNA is TGTGCCAGCAGCGTAATTCAGAACACCGGGGAGCTGTTTTTT.

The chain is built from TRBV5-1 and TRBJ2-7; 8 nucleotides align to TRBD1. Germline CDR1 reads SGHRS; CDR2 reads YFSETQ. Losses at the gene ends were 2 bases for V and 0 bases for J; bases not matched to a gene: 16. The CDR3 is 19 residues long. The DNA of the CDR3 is TGCGCCAGCAGCTTCATGGCCAGGGGGCATTATAAAACCTCCTACGAGCAGTACTTC. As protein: CASSFMARGHYKTSYEQYF.

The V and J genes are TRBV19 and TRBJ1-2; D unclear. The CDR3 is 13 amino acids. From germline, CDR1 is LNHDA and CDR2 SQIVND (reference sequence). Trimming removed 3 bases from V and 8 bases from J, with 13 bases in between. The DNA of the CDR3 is TGTGCCAGTAGTATTGACACGAGCAAGGGCTACACCTTC. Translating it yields CASSIDTSKGYTF.

The CDR3 spells CASSPLDSSTDTQYF. CDR3 nucleotide sequence: TGTGCCAGCTCACCACTAGACTCTAGCACAGATACGCAGTATTTT. The chain employs TRBV18 and TRBJ2-3; D uncertain. With 1 base removed from V and 0 bases from J, the gap between germline ends came to 8 bases. CDR3 length: 15 residues. In germline, CDR1 is KGHSH, CDR2 LQKENI.

This CDR3 reads CASSAGTGGKVNTEAFF. Here the CDR3 DNA reads TGTGCCAGCAGCGCGGGGACAGGGGGGAAAGTGAACACTGAAGCTTTCTTT. The chain links TRBV9 to TRBJ1-1; 11 nucleotides agree with TRBD1. V lost 3 bases and J lost 0; bases outside the gene matches: 7. Germline CDR1 reads SGDLS; CDR2 reads YYNGEE. The CDR3 consists of 17 residues.

The CDR3 protein is CASSYDRTQPQHF. CDR3 sequence (DNA): TGTGCCAGTAGTTACGACAGAACTCAGCCCCAGCATTTT. This chain joins TRBV19 and TRBJ1-5; TRBD1 might be the D (5 bases). The V gene's germline CDR1 is LNHDA and CDR2 SQIVND (reference sequence). V was shortened by 5 bases and J by 6 bases, with 11 bases between the two germline ends. CDR3 length: 13 amino acids.

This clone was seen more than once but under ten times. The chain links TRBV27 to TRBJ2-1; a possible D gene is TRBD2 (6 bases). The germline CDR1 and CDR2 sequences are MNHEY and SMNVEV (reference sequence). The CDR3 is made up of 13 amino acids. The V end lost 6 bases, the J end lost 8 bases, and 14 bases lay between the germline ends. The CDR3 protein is CASSRGSGYEQFF. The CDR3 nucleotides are TGTGCCAGCAGCCGGGGGAGTGGGTATGAGCAGTTCTTC.

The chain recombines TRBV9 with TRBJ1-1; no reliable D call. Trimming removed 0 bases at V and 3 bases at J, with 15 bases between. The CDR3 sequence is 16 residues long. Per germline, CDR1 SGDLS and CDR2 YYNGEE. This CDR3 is CASSVVSAVADTEAFF. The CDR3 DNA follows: TGTGCCAGCAGCGTAGTGTCGGCCGTGGCGGACACTGAAGCTTTCTTT.

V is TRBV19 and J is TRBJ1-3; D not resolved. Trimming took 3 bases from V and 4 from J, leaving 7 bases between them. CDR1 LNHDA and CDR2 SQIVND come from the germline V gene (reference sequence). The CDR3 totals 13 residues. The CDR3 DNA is TGTGCCAGTAGTATGATAGAAGGAAACACCATATATTTT. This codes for CASSMIEGNTIYF.

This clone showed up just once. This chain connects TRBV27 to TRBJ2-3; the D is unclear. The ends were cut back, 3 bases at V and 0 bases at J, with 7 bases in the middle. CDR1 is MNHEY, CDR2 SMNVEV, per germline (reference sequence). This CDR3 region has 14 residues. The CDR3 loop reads CASSFSGSTDTQYF. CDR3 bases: TGTGCCAGCAGTTTCTCTGGCAGCACAGATACGCAGTATTTT.

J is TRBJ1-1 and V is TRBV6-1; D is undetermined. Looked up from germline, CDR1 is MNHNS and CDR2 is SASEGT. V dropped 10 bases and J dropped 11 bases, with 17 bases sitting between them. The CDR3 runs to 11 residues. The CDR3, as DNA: TGTGCCACAGCTCCAAACCCCGGGGCTTTCTTT. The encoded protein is CATAPNPGAFF.

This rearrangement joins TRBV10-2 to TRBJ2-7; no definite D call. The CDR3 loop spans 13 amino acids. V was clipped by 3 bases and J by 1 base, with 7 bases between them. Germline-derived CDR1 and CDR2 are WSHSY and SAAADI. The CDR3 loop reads CASSDRFSYEQYF. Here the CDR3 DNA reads TGCGCCAGCAGTGATCGGTTTTCCTACGAGCAGTACTTC.

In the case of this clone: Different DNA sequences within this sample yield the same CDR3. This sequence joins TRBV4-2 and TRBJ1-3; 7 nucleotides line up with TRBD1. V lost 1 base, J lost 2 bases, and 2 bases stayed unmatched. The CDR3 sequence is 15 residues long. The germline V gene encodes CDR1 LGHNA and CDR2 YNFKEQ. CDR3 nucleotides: TGTGCCAGCAGCCAAGTCACAGGGGCTGGAAACACCATATATTTT. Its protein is CASSQVTGAGNTIYF.